This is a list of T cell receptor beta chains from one sample in a study of cytomegalovirus exposure and HLA in healthy donors. Libraries were prepared by immunoSEQ multiplex PCR; TCRdb keeps only in-frame clonotypes and omits some of them. The sample records under 150,000 clones, approximately 80% being singletons. The material sequenced was PBMCs. The source is a woman aged 40 to 50 in good health and CMV-seropositive. The CDR3 runs from the conserved cysteine through the conserved F or W. The D gene is left open where the match is weak. Clone size is given for some rows only: seen once, a few or many times, or a class if the clone is expanded.

V: TRBV29-1; D: TRBD2; size: few; J: TRBJ2-7; DNA: TGCAGCGTTACGCGGTGGACTAGCGGGAGAGGAGACGAGCAGTACTTC; CDR3: CSVTRWTSGRGDEQYF
V: TRBV10-3; D: TRBD1; size: NA; J: TRBJ1-1; DNA: TGTGCCATCAGCCCGGGACAGGGCGAAGCTTTCTTT; CDR3: CAISPGQGEAFF
V: TRBV4-3; D: NA; size: NA; J: TRBJ2-7; DNA: TGCGCCAGCAGCCCCTCTGAGGGGGGGTACGAGCAGTACTTC; CDR3: CASSPSEGGYEQYF
V: TRBV16; D: NA; size: once; J: TRBJ1-2; DNA: TGTGCCAGCAGCCAATACGAAGCTCTCTATGGCTACACCTTC; CDR3: CASSQYEALYGYTF
V: TRBV28; D: TRBD1; size: NA; J: TRBJ2-7; DNA: TGTGCCAGCAGTCTGACAGGGGGTTCGCGGGAGCAGTACTTC; CDR3: CASSLTGGSREQYF
V: TRBV9; D: NA; size: NA; J: TRBJ1-2; DNA: TGTGCCAGCAGCGTAGACCTTTCCGGGAATGGCTACACCTTC; CDR3: CASSVDLSGNGYTF
V: TRBV10-3; D: NA; size: once; J: TRBJ2-7; DNA: TGTGCCATCAGCGAACAGGTTCCGAGCTACGAGCAGTACTTC; CDR3: CAISEQVPSYEQYF
V: TRBV7-2; D: NA; size: once; J: TRBJ2-3; DNA: TGTGCCAGCAGCTTAGTTAACTCTAGCCCCAATACGCAGTATTTT; CDR3: CASSLVNSSPNTQYF
V: TRBV19; D: TRBD1; size: NA; J: TRBJ1-2; DNA: TGTGCCAGTAGACCCGGACAGGGGGATGGCTACACCTTC; CDR3: CASRPGQGDGYTF
V: TRBV28; D: NA; size: NA; J: TRBJ2-7; DNA: TGTGCCACCACCCTAACAGGAAACTCCTACGAGCAGTACTTC; CDR3: CATTLTGNSYEQYF
V: TRBV5-1; D: NA; size: NA; J: TRBJ2-5; DNA: TGCGCCAGCAGACCTAGCTCCCGACGGAGGGAGACCCAGTACTTC; CDR3: CASRPSSRRRETQYF
V: TRBV2; D: TRBD1; size: NA; J: TRBJ1-2; DNA: TGTGCCAGCAGAGCTTCCGGGACAGGAGGTGGCTACACCTTC; CDR3: CASRASGTGGGYTF
V: TRBV5-1; D: TRBD1; size: NA; J: TRBJ1-6; DNA: TGCGCCAGCAGCTCGTCCGGGACAGGCGGTTCACCCCTCCACTTT; CDR3: CASSSSGTGGSPLHF
V: TRBV18; D: NA; size: NA; J: TRBJ2-5; DNA: TGTGCCAGCTCACCAGATACTCAAGAGACCCAGTACTTC; CDR3: CASSPDTQETQYF
V: TRBV7-9; D: TRBD1; size: NA; J: TRBJ2-1; DNA: TGTGCCAGCAGGAGGACAGGGGGCCTGAATGAGCAGTTCTTC; CDR3: CASRRTGGLNEQFF
V: TRBV6-1; D: TRBD1; size: NA; J: TRBJ2-4; DNA: TGTGCCAGCAGAACCGGGACAGGGGGCAGAAACATTCAGTACTTC; CDR3: CASRTGTGGRNIQYF
V: TRBV7-8; D: NA; size: NA; J: TRBJ1-5; DNA: TGTGCCAGCAGCTTAACCACCCTACGTGATACAGGATCCAATCAGCCCCAGCATTTT; CDR3: CASSLTTLRDTGSNQPQHF
V: TRBV5-6; D: NA; size: once; J: TRBJ1-4; DNA: TGTGCCAGCAGCTCAAGGCCTCGGGGAGCCAATGAAAAACTGTTTTTT; CDR3: CASSSRPRGANEKLFF
V: TRBV30; D: NA; size: NA; J: TRBJ2-5; DNA: TGTGCCTGGAGCCCCACCGGGGAGACCCAGTACTTC; CDR3: CAWSPTGETQYF
V: TRBV10-1; D: TRBD1; size: NA; J: TRBJ1-5; DNA: TGCGCCAGCAGTGGGCGGACAGGGCCCAATCAGCCCCAGCATTTT; CDR3: CASSGRTGPNQPQHF
V: TRBV7-6; D: NA; size: NA; J: TRBJ2-7; DNA: TGTGCCAGCAGCTTAGCAGCAGGATCCGAGCAGTACTTC; CDR3: CASSLAAGSEQYF
V: TRBV12-5; D: TRBD2; size: NA; J: TRBJ2-1; DNA: TGTGCTAGTGGTTTAGGGCTAGCGGGAGTCGGGGAGCAGTTCTTC; CDR3: CASGLGLAGVGEQFF
V: TRBV28; D: NA; size: NA; J: TRBJ2-7; DNA: TGTGCCAGCAACGGCGTGGGGACACGAGCGATCTACGAGCAGTACTTC; CDR3: CASNGVGTRAIYEQYF
V: TRBV10-3; D: TRBD2; size: NA; J: TRBJ2-1; DNA: TGTGCCATCAGCCCATCTTTTACTAGCGGGGGTTACAATGAGCAGTTCTTC; CDR3: CAISPSFTSGGYNEQFF
V: TRBV5-4; D: NA; size: NA; J: TRBJ1-4; DNA: TGTGCCAGCAGCTTGGCAGGGGTGGGTGAAAAACTGTTTTTT; CDR3: CASSLAGVGEKLFF
V: TRBV30; D: TRBD1; size: once; J: TRBJ2-7; DNA: TGTGCCTGGAGCGGGACAGGGTACGAGCAGTACTTC; CDR3: CAWSGTGYEQYF
V: TRBV4-1; D: NA; size: few; J: TRBJ2-7; DNA: TGCGCCAGCAGCCAAACAAGCGGCCCGGGGGACGAGCAGTACTTC; CDR3: CASSQTSGPGDEQYF
V: TRBV19; D: NA; size: once; J: TRBJ1-6; DNA: TGTGCCAGTGGGGAGGGGGGCAACTCACCCCTCCACTTT; CDR3: CASGEGGNSPLHF
V: TRBV7-3; D: TRBD2; size: NA; J: TRBJ2-5; DNA: TGTGCCAGCAGCGCGGGACTAGCGGACCAAGAGACCCAGTACTTC; CDR3: CASSAGLADQETQYF
V: TRBV5-6; D: NA; size: NA; J: TRBJ2-5; DNA: TGTGCCAGCAGCGTGGACAGCCAAGAGACCCAGTACTTC; CDR3: CASSVDSQETQYF
V: TRBV30; D: NA; size: NA; J: TRBJ2-5; DNA: TGTGCCTGTGAGAGAGTGGCCCAGTACTTC; CDR3: CACERVAQYF
V: TRBV5-1; D: NA; size: NA; J: TRBJ2-1; DNA: TGCGCCAGCAGCTTGGCCGTCAGTGACAGAGGCTTGTTCTTC; CDR3: CASSLAVSDRGLFF
V: TRBV6-1; D: NA; size: NA; J: TRBJ2-7; DNA: TGTGCCAGCAGTGAAATAAGTGTGAAGAACTACGAGCAGTACTTC; CDR3: CASSEISVKNYEQYF
V: TRBV6-5; D: NA; size: once; J: TRBJ1-1; DNA: TGTGCCAGCAGTCTATACACTGAAGCTTTCTTT; CDR3: CASSLYTEAFF
V: TRBV6-4; D: NA; size: NA; J: TRBJ1-5; DNA: TGTGCCAGCCGACAGGAGATTAATAGCAATCAGCCCCAGCATTTT; CDR3: CASRQEINSNQPQHF
V: TRBV7-2; D: NA; size: few; J: TRBJ1-5; DNA: TGTGCCAGCAGCTTATCCAGGGCGCTACCCCAGCATTTT; CDR3: CASSLSRALPQHF
V: TRBV6-1; D: NA; size: few; J: TRBJ1-1; DNA: TGTGCCAGCAGTCGGGTCGCGAACACTGAAGCTTTCTTT; CDR3: CASSRVANTEAFF
V: TRBV7-3; D: NA; size: NA; J: TRBJ1-6; DNA: TGTGCCAGCAGCTTACAGGGGTGGTCCTATAATTCACCCCTCCACTTT; CDR3: CASSLQGWSYNSPLHF
V: TRBV29-1; D: NA; size: NA; J: TRBJ1-2; DNA: TGCAGCGTTGAAGATACGAGACAACAACACTATGGCTACACCTTC; CDR3: CSVEDTRQQHYGYTF
V: TRBV19; D: TRBD2; size: NA; J: TRBJ2-2; DNA: TGTGCCAGTAGTATAGTGACTAGCGGGGGAATTACGAACACCGGGGAGCTGTTTTTT; CDR3: CASSIVTSGGITNTGELFF
V: TRBV10-3; D: TRBD2; size: once; J: TRBJ2-1; DNA: TGTGCCATCAAAGGCGAGCGGGGGGCCTCCTACAATGAGCAGTTCTTC; CDR3: CAIKGERGASYNEQFF
V: TRBV6-1; D: NA; size: NA; J: TRBJ2-5; DNA: TGTGCCAGCAGTGGGGGGCTAATGGCGGCACCCCATGGAGAGACCCAGTACTTC; CDR3: CASSGGLMAAPHGETQYF
V: TRBV6-6; D: NA; size: NA; J: TRBJ1-1; DNA: TGTGCCAGCAGTTACTCGAGAGGGCCAACTGAAGCTTTCTTT; CDR3: CASSYSRGPTEAFF